This entry lists 4 T cell receptor beta chains sequenced from one sample in a study of blood T cell repertoires in COVID-19. The data were produced by immunoSEQ multiplex PCR, yet TCRdb's version contains in-frame clones alone and is incomplete. Of some 200,000 clones detected, roughly 81% appear once; the ten largest clones hold 6% to 8.5%. Material: peripheral blood. The receptors come from a woman between 45 and 65 years old with active or convalescent COVID-19.

This clone was seen a handful of times. V gene TRBV28 combines with J gene TRBJ1-2; a possible D gene is TRBD1 (5 bases). The germline V gene encodes CDR1 MDHEN and CDR2 SYDVKM. The V end was cut by 7 bases, the J end by 7 bases, with 22 bases between. The CDR3 covers 15 residues. CDR3 in amino acids: CASTLTVKGGGGYTF. CDR3 in DNA: TGTGCCAGCACCCTCACAGTCAAGGGCGGGGGTGGCTACACCTTC.

V gene TRBV6-4 combines with J gene TRBJ2-1, with TRBD2 identical over 11 bases. V trimming: 3 bases; J trimming: 4 bases; junction bases outside the gene matches: 5. The germline gives CDR1 MRHNA, CDR2 SNTAGT. The CDR3 contains 16 residues. CDR3: CASSETSGEVYNEQFF. CDR3 in DNA: TGTGCCAGCAGTGAGACTAGCGGGGAAGTTTACAATGAGCAGTTCTTC.

This clone has only a few counts. The V call is TRBV4-1, the J call TRBJ1-3, with TRBD1 identical over 7 bases. Germline CDR1 is MGHRA and CDR2 is YSYEKL. This CDR3 region has 16 residues. After removal of 0 bases from V and 4 bases from J, the junction contained 6 bases not matched to a gene. For the CDR3, the DNA is TGCGCCAGCAGCCAAGAAGAGGGGGCGGGGGGAAACACCATATATTTT. It codes for CASSQEEGAGGNTIYF.

This chain connects TRBV6-2 or TRBV6-3 to TRBJ1-5; tentative D call: TRBD1 (5 bases). V was clipped by 3 bases and J by 5 bases, with 14 bases between them. The germline V gene encodes CDR1 MNHEY and CDR2 SVGEGT. The CDR3 is 15 residues long. CDR3 sequence (DNA): TGTGCCAGCAGTTATCTTTGGGGCGCTGATCAGCCCCAGCATTTT. Protein: CASSYLWGADQPQHF.